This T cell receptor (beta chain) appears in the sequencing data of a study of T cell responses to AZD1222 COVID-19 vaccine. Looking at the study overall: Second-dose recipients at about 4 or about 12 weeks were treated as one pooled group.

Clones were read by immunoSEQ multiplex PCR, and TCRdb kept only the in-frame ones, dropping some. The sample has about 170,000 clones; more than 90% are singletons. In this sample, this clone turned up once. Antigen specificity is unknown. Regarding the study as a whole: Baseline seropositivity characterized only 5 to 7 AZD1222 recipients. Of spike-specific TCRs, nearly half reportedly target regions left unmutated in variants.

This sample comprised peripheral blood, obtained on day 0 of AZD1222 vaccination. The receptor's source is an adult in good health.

Here the CDR3 reads CASSRQGVNTGELFF. As DNA, the CDR3 is TGTGCCAGCAGTCGACAGGGGGTGAACACCGGGGAGCTGTTTTTT. This chain uses TRBV6-5 with TRBJ2-2; TRBD1 aligns across 9 bases. This CDR3 spans 15 amino acids. J gave up 1 base and V 5 bases, and 2 bases lay outside the gene matches. Germline CDR1 and CDR2: MNHEY and SVGAGI.